Following are 25 T cell receptor beta chains from one sample sequenced in a study of Ad26.COV2.S vaccination and SARS-CoV-2 variants (dated by TCRdb to the early 2020s). The protocol used for the library was the immunoSEQ multiplex PCR assay. TCRdb holds this immuneACCESS table with in-frame rearrangements only. Some clones are missing; in checked studies, unresolved V genes explain under half, and the rest has no known cause. Here the sample has about 470,000 clones; about 90% occur a single time. Less than 5.5% of the sample goes to the ten largest clones. The treatment or condition label, as the study defines it: about 20 received Ad26.COV2.S at low or high dose, single or two shots; roughly 5 received placebo; per-sample allocation not given. For vaccine and placebo recipients, the sequenced repertoires came from samples collected on day 63 after the first injection. Sequencing used peripheral blood, obtained in a trial of Ad26.COV2.S vaccine versus placebo. These receptors came from a person between 18 and 65 years old who received the Ad26.COV2.S COVID-19 vaccine or a placebo.

This chain uses TRBV5-6 with TRBJ1-2; D perhaps matches TRBD1 (5 bases). With 0 bases removed from V and 2 bases from J, the gap between germline ends came to 11 bases. The CDR3 is 15 residues long. The V gene's germline CDR1 is SGHDT and CDR2 YYEEEE. Here the CDR3 reads CASSLVGGINYGYTF. The CDR3 region has the DNA TGTGCCAGCAGCTTGGTGGGGGGTATAAACTATGGCTACACCTTC.

The genes are TRBV12-3 or TRBV12-4 and TRBJ1-5; D is uncertain. The CDR3 consists of 12 residues. V lost 3 bases to trimming and J lost 6 bases, with 6 bases between them. CDR3 coding DNA: TGTGCCAGCAGTTTCGGTGGTCAGCCCCAGCATTTT. Translating gives CASSFGGQPQHF.

In the case of this clone: Other nucleotide sequences from this sample produce the same CDR3. This sequence joins TRBV28 and TRBJ1-1; D is ambiguous. Germline-derived CDR1 and CDR2 are MDHEN and SYDVKM. Trimming stripped 4 bases from V and 0 bases from J, with 6 bases between. There are 13 residues in the CDR3. CDR3 sequence (DNA): TGTGCCAGCAGTTCAAGTATGAACACTGAAGCTTTCTTT. Translation gives CASSSSMNTEAFF.

The chain links TRBV5-4 to TRBJ2-5; the D gene is possibly TRBD1 (5 bases). CDR3 size: 15 residues. V was pared by 0 bases and J by 4 bases, with 13 bases between. Per germline, CDR1 SGHNT and CDR2 YYREEE (reference sequence). The CDR3 loop reads CASSLAKGIVETQYF. The CDR3 nucleotides are TGTGCCAGCAGCTTGGCCAAGGGGATTGTAGAGACCCAGTACTTC.

The chain uses TRBV29-1 and TRBJ2-7; no clear D gene. The CDR3 has 11 amino acids. The V end was cut by 4 bases, the J end by 4 bases, with 8 bases between. The germline gives CDR1 SQVTM, CDR2 ANQGSEA. The CDR3 nucleotides are TGCAGCGTTGGGGCAGGTTACGAGCAGTACTTC. It is translated as CSVGAGYEQYF.

The chain combines TRBV11-2 with TRBJ1-2, with a weak D call TRBD1 (6 bases). Per germline, CDR1 SGHAT and CDR2 FQNNGV. CDR3 length equals 16 residues. V lost 1 base and J 4 bases, leaving 16 bases between the germline ends. The CDR3 here is CASSLAGRGSSYGYTF. DNA of the CDR3: TGTGCCAGCAGCTTAGCAGGAAGGGGGAGTAGCTATGGCTACACCTTC.

The genes are TRBV29-1 and TRBJ2-7; D may be TRBD1 (7 bases). This CDR3 has 15 amino acids. Germline V lookup: CDR1 SQVTM, CDR2 ANQGSEA. Trimming removed 7 bases from V and 1 base from J, with 20 bases in between. CDR3 nucleotide sequence: TGCAGCGCCTCGGGGTCGGCAGGGGGGTCCTACGAGCAGTACTTC. This translates into CSASGSAGGSYEQYF.

The gene calls are TRBV14 and TRBJ1-1; 8 bases are a match to TRBD1. This CDR3 comprises 14 residues. Trimming at V came to 4 bases and at J to 4 bases, leaving 5 bases not matched to a gene. CDR1 is SGHDN, CDR2 FVKESK, per germline. CDR3 DNA: TGTGCCAGCAGCCGCCTTGGACAGGGCACTGAAGCTTTCTTT. Its translation: CASSRLGQGTEAFF.

The chain employs TRBV29-1 and TRBJ2-1, with 7 bases that match TRBD1. V lost 6 bases, J lost 3 bases, and 5 bases stayed unmatched. Germline V gene data show CDR1 as SQVTM and CDR2 as ANQGSEA. This CDR3 contains 13 residues. CDR3 in amino acids: CSVMDRNYNEQFF. DNA for the CDR3: TGCAGCGTGATGGACAGGAACTACAATGAGCAGTTCTTC.

The genes are TRBV29-1 and TRBJ2-2, with 7 bases aligning to TRBD2. After removal of 1 base from V and 6 bases from J, the junction contained 8 bases not matched to a gene. The CDR3 has 15 amino acids. From germline, CDR1 is SQVTM and CDR2 ANQGSEA. The CDR3 protein is CSVEGQGGAPGELFF. In DNA form, the CDR3 reads TGCAGCGTTGAAGGGCAGGGAGGGGCCCCCGGGGAGCTGTTTTTT.

A single count supports this clone. The V call is TRBV10-3, the J call TRBJ1-2; 7 bases line up with TRBD1. Germline values: CDR1 ENHRY, CDR2 SYGVKD. The CDR3 totals 12 residues. J lost 14 bases, V lost 0 bases, and 6 bases had no gene match. CDR3 loop: CAISESGTAPTF. For the CDR3, the DNA is TGTGCCATCAGTGAGTCGGGGACAGCTCCTACCTTC.

This sequence joins TRBV6-2 or TRBV6-3 and TRBJ2-2, with D perhaps TRBD1 (5 bases). The CDR3 has 12 residues. V was cut by 6 bases and J by 7 bases, with 9 bases left in between. CDR1 is MNHEY, CDR2 SVGEGT, per germline. The CDR3 sequence is CASSQGNGELFF. CDR3 bases: TGTGCCAGCAGCCAGGGAAACGGGGAGCTGTTTTTT.

The J gene is TRBJ2-3, the V gene TRBV7-3, with 13 bases that match TRBD2. Germline V gene lookup returns CDR1 SGHTA and CDR2 FQGTGA. The CDR3 is 15 amino acids. With 4 bases clipped from V and 5 bases from J, the junction kept 3 bases outside the gene matches. CDR3 in amino acids: CASSYGLAGEDTQYF. DNA for the CDR3: TGTGCCAGCAGCTACGGACTAGCGGGAGAAGATACGCAGTATTTT. The full variable domain, with the rest looked up from reference TRBV7-3 and TRBJ2-3, is GAGVSQTPSNKVTEKGKYVELRCDPISGHTALYWYRQSLGQGPEFLIYFQGTGAADDSGLPNDRFFAVRPEGSVSTLKIQRTERGDSAVYLCASSYGLAGEDTQYFGPGTRLTVL.

The chain carries TRBV7-9 and TRBJ2-7; D is ambiguous. From germline, CDR1 is SEHNR and CDR2 FQNEAQ (reference sequence). Deletions cut 3 bases from V and 6 bases from J, with 18 bases between. The CDR3 runs to 15 residues. CDR3 region: CASSFVGRLPGEQYF. The CDR3 DNA sequence: TGTGCCAGCAGCTTCGTCGGGCGGCTACCCGGCGAGCAGTACTTC.

The chain employs TRBV28 and TRBJ1-6, with D unresolved. The CDR3 has 15 residues. The V end was cut by 3 bases, the J end by 7 bases, with 13 bases between. The V gene's germline CDR1 is MDHEN and CDR2 SYDVKM. The CDR3 DNA sequence: TGTGCCAGCAGTTTGTGGACCGGACGAAATTCACCCCTCCACTTT. It codes for CASSLWTGRNSPLHF.

The V call is TRBV6-2 or TRBV6-3, the J call TRBJ2-7; 7 nucleotides agree with TRBD2. CDR1 is MNHEY, CDR2 SVGEGT, per germline. Unmatched junction bases numbered 10, after V lost 2 bases and J lost 0 bases. CDR3 size: 17 residues. The DNA for the CDR3 is TGTGCCAGCAGTTACCGGGCTAGCGGTAGGAGCTCCTACGAGCAGTACTTC. Translated, it gives CASSYRASGRSSYEQYF.

This clone occurred once. The J gene is TRBJ1-5, the V gene TRBV5-5; 7 positions match TRBD1. The CDR3 runs to 16 residues. V was pared by 0 bases and J by 7 bases, with 10 bases of the junction left unmatched. Looked up from germline, CDR1 is SGHKS and CDR2 is YYEKEE (reference sequence). CDR3 in DNA: TGTGCCAGCAGCTTGGGTTTCGTAGGGGGCAGGCAGCCCCAGCATTTT. The encoded protein is CASSLGFVGGRQPQHF.

With respect to this clone: Other DNA sequences in this sample translate to the same CDR3. J is TRBJ2-1 and V is TRBV13; no firm D call. V lost 2 bases, J lost 4 bases, and 3 bases lay in between. The CDR3 loop spans 12 amino acids. Germline loops: CDR1 PRHDT, CDR2 FYEKMQ (reference sequence). CDR3 loop: CASSLQYNEQFF. CDR3 sequence (DNA): TGTGCCAGCAGCTTACAGTACAATGAGCAGTTCTTC.

The chain joins TRBV3-1 (or the pseudogene TRBV3-2) to TRBJ2-6; D remains ambiguous. Trimming removed 1 base from V and 0 bases from J, with 16 bases in between. Per germline, CDR1 LGHDT and CDR2 YNNKEL (reference sequence). The CDR3 is made up of 19 amino acids. CDR3 nucleotide sequence: TGTGCCAGCAGCCAAGGTCGTAGCCCCTCCCTCTCTGGGGCCAACGTCCTGACTTTC. This sequence encodes CASSQGRSPSLSGANVLTF.

V is TRBV6-2 or TRBV6-3 and J is TRBJ1-1; 7 nucleotides align to TRBD1. CDR1 is MNHEY, CDR2 SVGEGT, per germline. V was pared by 4 bases and J by 11 bases, with 4 bases of the junction left unmatched. There are 11 residues in the CDR3. The chain's CDR3 is CASSFDRDAFF. The CDR3 DNA reads as TGTGCCAGCAGTTTTGACAGGGATGCTTTCTTT.

The CDR3: CASSSLGGWNSPLHF. The CDR3 coding sequence is TGTGCCAGCAGTTCCCTTGGGGGTTGGAATTCACCCCTCCACTTT. The chain links TRBV27 to TRBJ1-6, with a possible D match to TRBD1 (5 bases). Germline loops: CDR1 MNHEY, CDR2 SMNVEV (reference sequence). Trimming shortened V by 4 bases and J by 7 bases, and 14 bases separated the two germline ends. The CDR3 totals 15 residues.

Turning to this clone: A much larger clone lies one base from this, so it may be a read error. The chain combines TRBV7-3 with TRBJ2-7, with 9 bases matching TRBD2. This CDR3 is built from 13 residues. Germline assignment: CDR1 SGHTA and CDR2 FQGTGA. V lost 2 bases and J lost 5; bases outside the gene matches: 1. CDR3 DNA: TGTGCCAGCAGCTTAGCGGGAGGGAACGAGCAGTACTTC. Protein sequence: CASSLAGGNEQYF.

This sequence joins TRBV2 and TRBJ1-2; unclear D gene. V was shortened by 2 bases and J by 2 bases, with 12 bases between the two germline ends. There are 15 residues in the CDR3. CDR1 is SNHLY and CDR2 is FYNNEI in the germline V gene. Written as DNA, the CDR3 is TGTGCCAGCAGTGAAAGAGTCGGGTCAAACTATGGCTACACCTTC. Its protein product is CASSERVGSNYGYTF. Looking up the rest from reference TRBV2 and TRBJ1-2 gives the full variable domain: EPEVTQTPSHQVTQMGQEVILRCVPISNHLYFYWYRQILGQKVEFLVSFYNNEISEKSEIFDDQFSVERPDGSNFTLKIRSTKLEDSAMYFCASSERVGSNYGYTFGSGTRLTVV.

The chain combines TRBV19 with TRBJ1-4, with no clear D. Germline V CDR1 and CDR2: LNHDA, SQIVND (reference sequence). Trimming took off 5 bases at V and 8 bases at J, with 21 bases between the two ends. The CDR3 runs 16 residues. CDR3 residues: CASSPLRVPRGEKLFF. The DNA of the CDR3 is TGTGCCAGTAGTCCTCTCCGGGTCCCGAGAGGGGAAAAACTGTTTTTT.

V is TRBV5-4 and J is TRBJ2-3; 9 bases are shared with TRBD2. Per the germline V gene, CDR1 is SGHNT and CDR2 is YYREEE (reference sequence). V was pared by 4 bases and J by 1 base, with 7 bases of the junction left unmatched. The CDR3 has 16 amino acids. The CDR3 is CASSPVAGEGTDTQYF. CDR3 DNA: TGTGCCAGCAGCCCGGTAGCGGGAGAGGGCACAGATACGCAGTATTTT.